This entry lists 13 T cell receptor beta chains sequenced from one sample in a study of T cells in Graves' hyperthyroidism and ophthalmopathy. Amplification yielded TCR beta CDR3 regions, with RNA transcripts as the source. Initially, a first-round RT-PCR of the TCR CDR3 employed the HTBI primer set. MiXCR was run by TCRdb on the multiplex PCR reads, yielding one entry per CDR3 protein. The data show approximately 330,000 distinct CDR3 sequences, with under 25% seen just once and 50% to 65% held by the top ten. Material for sequencing was blood. The receptors derive from a woman aged 50 to 60 with Graves' hyperthyroidism.

This clonotype was picked up a small number of times. The V and J genes are TRBV5-1 and TRBJ1-6; no reliable D call. Trimming took off 2 bases at V and 3 bases at J, with 9 bases between the two ends. Germline loops: CDR1 SGHRS, CDR2 YFSETQ. There are 15 residues in the CDR3. This chain's CDR3 is CASSFDGSYNSPLHF. In nucleotides, the CDR3 is TGCGCCAGCAGCTTCGACGGAAGCTATAATTCACCCCTCCACTTT.

The table lists this clonotype with many counts. V and J are TRBV10-1 and TRBJ2-7, with TRBD1 matching 7 bases. This CDR3 comprises 15 residues. V trimming: 4 bases; J trimming: 3 bases; junction bases outside the gene matches: 9. The germline gives CDR1 WNHNN, CDR2 SYGVQD (reference sequence). The CDR3 spells CASSGPGTDNYEQYF. Here the CDR3 DNA reads TGCGCCAGCAGTGGCCCCGGGACAGACAACTACGAGCAGTACTTC.

This chain uses TRBV20-1 with TRBJ2-1; D possibly corresponds to TRBD2 (6 bases). The length of the CDR3 is 13 residues. V was shortened by 5 bases and J by 10 bases, with 18 bases between the two germline ends. Germline V CDR1 and CDR2: DFQATT, SNEGSKA (reference sequence). For the CDR3, the DNA is TGCAGTGCTGAGCGGGCGGAGGTTGGGGAGCAGTTCTTC. Its protein is CSAERAEVGEQFF.

This clonotype was seen ten or more times. This chain connects TRBV7-9 to TRBJ2-5, with TRBD2 matching 14 bases. This CDR3 is 21 amino acids long. Germline CDR1 SEHNR, CDR2 FQNEAQ (reference sequence). Unmatched junction bases numbered 17, after V lost 3 bases and J lost 2 bases. CDR3 sequence (DNA): TGTGCCAGCAGCTTTAGAGGGGGCGGACTAGCGGGGGGCCGACTACAAGAGACCCAGTACTTC. It specifies CASSFRGGGLAGGRLQETQYF.

This clonotype showed up many times. The J gene is TRBJ2-1, the V gene TRBV7-2; 9 positions agree with TRBD1. The V segment lost 6 bases and the J segment 10 bases; nucleotides outside the gene matches: 4. This CDR3 has 12 amino acids. Germline CDR1 reads SGHTA; CDR2 reads FQGNSA. Here the CDR3 reads CASSGTGHEQFF. CDR3 nucleotides: TGTGCCAGCAGTGGGACAGGGCACGAGCAGTTCTTC.

This clonotype was counted only a few times. This sequence joins TRBV9 and TRBJ2-7, with 11 positions matching TRBD2. Germline lookup yields CDR1 SGDLS and CDR2 YYNGEE. J was trimmed by 6 bases and V by 0 bases; bases with no gene match: 11. The CDR3 is 17 amino acids. For the CDR3, the DNA is TGTGCCAGCAGCGTAGGTATAATAGCGGGGGGGCCGACCGAGCAGTACTTC. Protein: CASSVGIIAGGPTEQYF.

The CDR3 region is CSAQRQTSTDTQYF. The CDR3 DNA reads TGCAGCGCCCAGAGACAGACCAGCACAGATACGCAGTATTTT. The genes are TRBV29-1 and TRBJ2-3, with TRBD1 as a possible D gene (5 bases). V was trimmed by 7 bases and J by 0 bases, leaving 14 bases between them. Germline values: CDR1 SQVTM, CDR2 ANQGSEA. This CDR3 comprises 14 residues.

The sample holds many counts of this clonotype. This chain uses TRBV5-8 with TRBJ1-4, with D uncertain. CDR3 size: 15 residues. Trimming removed 4 bases at V and 0 bases at J, with 10 bases between. CDR1 and CDR2 (germline): SGHTS, YDEGEE. The CDR3: CASSIGLATNEKLFF. CDR3 DNA: TGTGCCAGCAGCATTGGGCTTGCAACTAATGAAAAACTGTTTTTT.

This clonotype appeared many times. The chain links TRBV28 to TRBJ1-3; D remains unclear. Germline V gene sequence: CDR1 MDHEN, CDR2 SYDVKM. V was shortened by 2 bases and J by 0 bases, with 23 bases between the two germline ends. CDR3 size: 20 residues. The CDR3 DNA is TGTGCCAGCAGTTTAATAGGGATACCCAGGTTGTTCCACTCTGGAAACACCATATATTTT. This gives the protein CASSLIGIPRLFHSGNTIYF.

This clonotype was seen a handful of times. The chain has TRBV5-1 and TRBJ1-4, with D hard to call. V lost 3 bases to trimming and J lost 3 bases, with 9 bases between them. CDR3 length equals 14 residues. Germline CDR1 and CDR2: SGHRS and YFSETQ. CDR3 DNA sequence: TGCGCCAGCAGCTCTCCAACAGCTAATGAAAAACTGTTTTTT. Its protein product is CASSSPTANEKLFF. Full variable domain (rest looked up from reference TRBV5-1 and TRBJ1-4): KAGVTQTPRYLIKTRGQQVTLSCSPISGHRSVSWYQQTPGQGLQFLFEYFSETQRNKGNFPGRFSGRQFSNSRSEMNVSTLELGDSALYLCASSSPTANEKLFFGSGTQLSVL.

V is TRBV3-1 and J is TRBJ2-1; TRBD1 agrees at 8 bases. Germline trimming cut 5 bases from V and 5 bases from J; bases unmatched to any gene: 8. This CDR3 has 15 amino acids. Per germline, CDR1 LGHDT and CDR2 YNNKEL (reference sequence). The CDR3 nucleotides are TGTGCCAGCAGCGGAGGACAGGGCGCACACAATGAGCAGTTCTTC. Protein sequence: CASSGGQGAHNEQFF.

In this sample, this clonotype turned up a few times. The J gene is TRBJ1-5, the V gene TRBV19; D is perhaps TRBD1 (5 bases). Germline V gene lookup returns CDR1 LNHDA and CDR2 SQIVND (reference sequence). The CDR3 is 15 amino acids. V was cut by 8 bases and J by 0 bases, with 14 bases left in between. The CDR3 reads CASQVGQFSNQPQHF. In DNA form, the CDR3 reads TGTGCCAGTCAGGTGGGGCAGTTTAGCAATCAGCCCCAGCATTTT.

This clonotype was seen many times. The chain combines TRBV20-1 with TRBJ1-6; D may be TRBD1 (6 bases). The germline CDR1 and CDR2 sequences are DFQATT and SNEGSKA (reference sequence). The CDR3 runs to 13 residues. Trimming took off 6 bases at V and 6 bases at J, with 12 bases between the two ends. CDR3 in amino acids: CSARDTGNSPLHF. CDR3 sequence (DNA): TGCAGTGCAAGGGACACCGGTAATTCACCCCTCCACTTT.